These 20 T cell receptor beta chains were sequenced from one sample in a study of blood T cells in healthy people across ages. Primers used in a second PCR of roughly 7 to 12 cycles were a sample-barcoded 5' primer and a J-beta primer mix. MiXCR was run by TCRdb on the 5' RACE reads, yielding one entry per CDR3 protein. The data show more than 650,000 distinct CDR3 sequences, roughly 25% seen once. These data also formed part of another study, on T cells of mothers and their children.

The sample consisted of blood. Receptors originate from a boy between 5 and 17 years old in good health.

The table lists this clonotype with many counts. The CDR3 DNA follows: TGTGCCAGCAGTTACTCGACGGGGAATGGCTACACCTTC. It codes for CASSYSTGNGYTF. The rearrangement links TRBV6-5 to TRBJ1-2; D call uncertain. Germline V gene lookup returns CDR1 MNHEY and CDR2 SVGAGI. This CDR3 spans 13 amino acids. V shed 0 bases and J shed 6 bases, with 8 bases lying between them.

CDR3 sequence: CASSLALPGGGYGYTF. The CDR3 coding sequence is TGCGCCAGCAGCTTGGCCCTACCCGGGGGCGGCTATGGCTACACCTTC. This sequence joins TRBV5-1 and TRBJ1-2; TRBD1 might be the D (6 bases). The V and J ends lost 0 bases and 4 bases respectively, with 16 bases between them. This CDR3 is 16 amino acids long. Germline values: CDR1 SGHRS, CDR2 YFSETQ.

The V and J genes are TRBV28 and TRBJ1-1; D possibly corresponds to TRBD1 (6 bases). Germline V gene lookup returns CDR1 MDHEN and CDR2 SYDVKM. This CDR3 is 15 amino acids long. V shed 10 bases and J shed 4 bases, with 22 bases lying between them. CDR3 coding DNA: TGTGCCATCCGTCCCGACAGAACAGGGAGCACTGAAGCTTTCTTT. Translated: CAIRPDRTGSTEAFF.

This clonotype was seen a handful of times. The chain joins TRBV7-9 to TRBJ2-3; D gene unclear. This CDR3 region has 15 residues. Germline lookup yields CDR1 SEHNR and CDR2 FQNEAQ (reference sequence). V lost 2 bases and J 0 bases, leaving 9 bases between the germline ends. CDR3 DNA sequence: TGTGCCAGCAGCTTAACCCCAGTTAGCACAGATACGCAGTATTTT. Amino acid sequence: CASSLTPVSTDTQYF.

This clonotype has more than one count but fewer than ten. The chain combines TRBV11-2 with TRBJ2-5; the D gene is possibly TRBD2 (6 bases). Trimming removed 5 bases from V and 5 bases from J, with 15 bases in between. Germline V gives CDR1 SGHAT, CDR2 FQNNGV. The CDR3 is 14 amino acids. The CDR3 DNA sequence: TGTGCCAGCAGCCCCCGTGGGGGGATGGAGACCCAGTACTTC. This encodes CASSPRGGMETQYF. Supplemented by reference TRBV11-2 and TRBJ2-5, the full variable domain reads EAGVAQSPRYKIIEKRQSVAFWCNPISGHATLYWYQQILGQGPKLLIQFQNNGVVDDSQLPKDRFSAERLKGVDSTLKIQPAKLEDSAVYLCASSPRGGMETQYFGPGTRLLVL.

The chain combines TRBV5-1 with TRBJ2-5, with TRBD1 as a possible D gene (6 bases). The germline V gene encodes CDR1 SGHRS and CDR2 YFSETQ. Trimming removed 4 bases at V and 2 bases at J, with 15 bases between. The CDR3 consists of 15 residues. CDR3 sequence: CASSQIDTGQETQYF. In DNA form, the CDR3 reads TGCGCCAGCAGCCAAATTGACACAGGGCAAGAGACCCAGTACTTC. Complete variable domain (other parts from reference TRBV5-1 and TRBJ2-5): KAGVTQTPRYLIKTRGQQVTLSCSPISGHRSVSWYQQTPGQGLQFLFEYFSETQRNKGNFPGRFSGRQFSNSRSEMNVSTLELGDSALYLCASSQIDTGQETQYFGPGTRLLVL.

The table lists this clonotype with a few counts. The J gene is TRBJ1-6, the V gene TRBV12-3 or TRBV12-4, with D perhaps TRBD1 (6 bases). This CDR3 is built from 14 residues. V lost 8 bases and J lost 8, with 16 bases in between. CDR3 protein: CASSTGAADSPLHF. In DNA, the CDR3 is TGTGCCAGCTCTACGGGGGCGGCTGATTCACCCCTCCACTTT.

The rearrangement joins TRBV5-1 to TRBJ2-5; D gene ambiguous. CDR3 length equals 15 residues. Germline CDR1 is SGHRS and CDR2 is YFSETQ. V was clipped by 2 bases and J by 0 bases, with 11 bases between them. The CDR3 nucleotides read TGCGCCAGCAGCTTCGCATTCGGGTACCAAGAGACCCAGTACTTC. Its protein product is CASSFAFGYQETQYF.

Remarks on this clonotype: One junction end does not reproduce the germline sequence, and a read error may be involved. The chain has TRBV11-2 and TRBJ1-4, with TRBD1 identical over 8 bases. Germline V gene data show CDR1 as SGHAT and CDR2 as FQNNGV. This CDR3 contains 14 residues. CDR3 residues: CASRPGGSNEELFF. The CDR3 nucleotides read TGTGCCAGCAGACCAGGGGGCAGTAATGAAGAACTGTTTTTT.

This chain links TRBV20-1 with TRBJ2-1; perhaps TRBD2 as D (5 bases). The end of the DNA fits TRBJ2-5 better, so the J call may be wrong. The CDR3 consists of 16 residues. CDR1 DFQATT and CDR2 SNEGSKA come from the germline V gene (reference sequence). For the CDR3, the DNA is TGCAGTGCTAGAGATGGATTGTTGGACTTCCAAGAGACCCAGTACTTC. This translates into CSARDGLLDFQETQYF.

V is TRBV15 and J is TRBJ1-2; maybe TRBD1 (5 bases). V was pared by 1 base and J by 6 bases, with 18 bases between. This CDR3 comprises 16 residues. Germline loops: CDR1 LNHNV, CDR2 YYDKDF (reference sequence). The CDR3 here is CATSRGESGLLNGYTF. For the CDR3, the DNA is TGTGCCACCAGCAGAGGCGAGTCGGGACTGCTGAATGGCTACACCTTC.

The rearrangement joins TRBV20-1 to TRBJ2-5; 12 positions match TRBD2. Trimming removed 3 bases from V and 5 bases from J; junction bases left unmatched: 10. Germline assignment: CDR1 DFQATT and CDR2 SNEGSKA (reference sequence). This CDR3 spans 16 amino acids. CDR3 coding DNA: TGCAGTGCTAGGGGAGCTAGCGGGGGGGTGGGCGAGACCCAGTACTTC. Its protein is CSARGASGGVGETQYF.

This clonotype was seen more than once but under ten times. The V gene is TRBV6-4, the J gene TRBJ2-2; D gene ambiguous. The V end lost 3 bases, the J end lost 4 bases, and 6 bases lay between the germline ends. The CDR3 has 13 amino acids. From germline, CDR1 is MRHNA and CDR2 SNTAGT. The CDR3 bases are TGTGCCAGCAGTGAAGCTAGCACCGGGGAGCTGTTTTTT. Its translation is CASSEASTGELFF.

This clonotype turned up a few times. The CDR3: CASSFQGARETQYF. In nucleotides, the CDR3 is TGTGCCAGCAGTTTTCAGGGGGCGCGGGAGACCCAGTACTTC. This chain joins TRBV7-9 and TRBJ2-5; TRBD1 aligns across 8 bases. The junction had 8 bases not matched to a gene; V was cut back by 6 bases and J by 5 bases. The CDR3 spans 14 residues. Germline assignment: CDR1 SEHNR and CDR2 FQNEAQ (reference sequence).

The rearrangement joins TRBV18 to TRBJ2-5; 8 bases map to TRBD1. Germline CDR1 KGHSH, CDR2 LQKENI. CDR3 size: 14 residues. Trimming removed 6 bases from V and 4 bases from J; junction bases left unmatched: 7. CDR3 nucleotides: TGTGCCAGCTCTCCGACAGGGGCAACAGAGACCCAGTACTTC. It yields the protein CASSPTGATETQYF.

This clonotype was picked up a small number of times. This CDR3 reads CASRRGSGDNYGYTF. CDR3 coding DNA: TGTGCCAGCAGAAGGGGGTCAGGGGATAACTATGGCTACACCTTC. V is TRBV27 and J is TRBJ1-2, with a possible D match to TRBD1 (6 bases). Per germline, CDR1 MNHEY and CDR2 SMNVEV (reference sequence). V gave up 6 bases and J gave up 1 base, with 15 bases separating them. The CDR3 totals 15 residues.

This clonotype was counted many times. The chain links TRBV5-1 to TRBJ2-3, with D maybe TRBD2 (5 bases). Germline-derived CDR1 and CDR2 are SGHRS and YFSETQ. V lost 4 bases to trimming and J lost 2 bases, with 11 bases between them. The CDR3 runs to 14 residues. Written as DNA, the CDR3 is TGCGCCAGCAGCGTGGAGCGGATCACAGATACGCAGTATTTT. Amino acids: CASSVERITDTQYF.

Concerning this clonotype: A junction end diverges from the germline sequence, so it may reflect a read error. This CDR3 reads CASSIGGNTGDLFF. The DNA for the CDR3 is TGTGCCAGTAGTATAGGTGGGAACACCGGGGATCTGTTTTTT. This chain connects TRBV19 to TRBJ2-2, with D maybe TRBD2 (5 bases). CDR3 size: 14 residues. CDR1 is LNHDA and CDR2 is SQIVND in the germline V gene (reference sequence).

This clonotype has at least ten counts. The gene calls are TRBV18 and TRBJ2-5; TRBD2 might be the D (6 bases). Trimming removed 0 bases from V and 11 bases from J, with 13 bases in between. CDR1 is KGHSH and CDR2 is LQKENI in the germline V gene. The CDR3 consists of 13 residues. CDR3 in DNA: TGTGCCAGCTCACCACCGGCGGGAATCGGGCAGTACTTC. Protein sequence: CASSPPAGIGQYF.

The V gene is TRBV4-1, the J gene TRBJ2-5; D is perhaps TRBD2 (6 bases). Judging by the DNA end, TRBJ2-7 fits better; the J call may be wrong. The CDR3 is 12 residues long. CDR1 is MGHRA, CDR2 YSYEKL, per germline. The CDR3 region has the DNA TGCGCCAGCAGCCAATCGGGGGACGAGCAGTACTTC. Translation gives CASSQSGDEQYF.